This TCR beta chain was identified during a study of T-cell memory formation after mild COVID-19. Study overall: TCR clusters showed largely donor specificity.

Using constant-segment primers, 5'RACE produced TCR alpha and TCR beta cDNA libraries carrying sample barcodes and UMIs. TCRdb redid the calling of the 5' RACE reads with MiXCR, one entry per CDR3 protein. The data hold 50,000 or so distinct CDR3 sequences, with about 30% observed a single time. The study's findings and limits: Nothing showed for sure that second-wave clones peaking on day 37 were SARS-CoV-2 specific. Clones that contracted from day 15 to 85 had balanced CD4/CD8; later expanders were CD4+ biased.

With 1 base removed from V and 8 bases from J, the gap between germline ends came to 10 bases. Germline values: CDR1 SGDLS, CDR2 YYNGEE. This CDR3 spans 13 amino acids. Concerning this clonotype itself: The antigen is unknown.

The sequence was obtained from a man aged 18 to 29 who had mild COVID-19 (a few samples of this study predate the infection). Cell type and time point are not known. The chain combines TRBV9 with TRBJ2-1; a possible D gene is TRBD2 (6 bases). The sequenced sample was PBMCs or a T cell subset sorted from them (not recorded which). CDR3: CASSVTSSYEQFF. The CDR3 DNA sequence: TGTGCCAGCAGCGTAACTAGCAGTTATGAGCAGTTCTTC.